This passage covers 20 T cell receptor beta chains from one sample sequenced in a study of shared clonotypes between healthy human individuals. TCRdb's copy holds only in-frame clones and misses some; the assay was immunoSEQ multiplex PCR. The sample has about a million clones; about 80% are singletons. Sequencing used memory CD4+ T cells sorted from blood. Subset indicated: CD45RA-negative fraction. The receptors originated from a man younger than 30 in good health.

This clone was recorded a few times. This CDR3 is also generated by other DNA sequences in the sample. The chain uses TRBV28 and TRBJ1-6; no firm D call. The germline V gene has CDR1 MDHEN and CDR2 SYDVKM. V was cut by 6 bases and J by 7 bases, with 4 bases left in between. The CDR3 loop spans 11 amino acids. The CDR3 DNA reads as TGTGCCAGCAGCCTGAATTCACCCCTCCACTTT. It encodes CASSLNSPLHF.

This rearrangement joins TRBV27 to TRBJ2-7; the match to TRBD1 covers 7 bases. Losses at the gene ends were 5 bases for V and 0 bases for J; bases not matched to a gene: 13. Germline V gene data show CDR1 as MNHEY and CDR2 as SMNVEV (reference sequence). The CDR3 consists of 17 residues. This CDR3 is CASSPQVRTGSSYEQYF. CDR3 nucleotides: TGTGCCAGCAGTCCACAAGTCCGGACAGGTAGCTCCTACGAGCAGTACTTC.

V gene TRBV5-6 combines with J gene TRBJ2-3, with D maybe TRBD2 (6 bases). This CDR3 has 16 amino acids. CDR1 and CDR2 from the germline V gene are SGHDT and YYEEEE. Trimming shortened V by 4 bases and J by 5 bases, and 20 bases separated the two germline ends. CDR3 residues: CASSNWGGSHLDTQYF. Here the CDR3 DNA reads TGTGCCAGCAGCAATTGGGGAGGAAGCCATTTAGATACGCAGTATTTT.

V is TRBV7-9 and J is TRBJ1-4; TRBD1 is a possible D gene (5 bases). Germline V CDR1 and CDR2: SEHNR, FQNEAQ (reference sequence). Trimming cost V 5 bases and J 8 bases, with 21 bases left between them. The CDR3 has 16 amino acids. The CDR3 DNA reads TGTGCCAGCAGCCCGGCCGCCAGTGGGGCGGGAGAAAAACTGTTTTTT. Amino acids: CASSPAASGAGEKLFF. The full variable domain, with the rest looked up from reference TRBV7-9 and TRBJ1-4, is DTGVSQNPRHKITKRGQNVTFRCDPISEHNRLYWYRQTLGQGPEFLTYFQNEAQLEKSRLLSDRFSAERPKGSFSTLEIQRTEQGDSAMYLCASSPAASGAGEKLFFGSGTQLSVL.

The CDR3 spells CASSPGLAGGEQYF. The CDR3 DNA reads as TGTGCCAGTAGTCCCGGACTAGCGGGAGGCGAGCAGTACTTC. This chain connects TRBV19 to TRBJ2-7; 14 bases line up with TRBD2. The CDR3 sequence is 14 residues long. V lost 5 bases to trimming and J lost 6 bases; unmatched junction nucleotides: 3. Germline lookup yields CDR1 LNHDA and CDR2 SQIVND (reference sequence).

J is TRBJ2-2 and V is TRBV14; 9 nucleotides line up with TRBD2. The V gene end was trimmed by 0 bases and the J gene end by 7 bases; junction bases not matched to a gene: 9. The CDR3 loop spans 17 amino acids. Germline CDR1 is SGHDN and CDR2 is FVKESK. The CDR3 protein is CASSQESLRGGDGELFF. Written as DNA, the CDR3 is TGTGCCAGCAGCCAAGAGAGTCTGCGGGGGGGCGACGGGGAGCTGTTTTTT.

Notes on this clone: Distinct nucleotide sequences in the sample also encode this CDR3. This chain uses TRBV5-4 with TRBJ1-2; the D gene is possibly TRBD1 (5 bases). The CDR3 is 14 amino acids. The germline V gene has CDR1 SGHNT and CDR2 YYREEE (reference sequence). V was pared by 4 bases and J by 4 bases, with 14 bases between. CDR3 sequence (DNA): TGTGCCAGCAGCCCCTCGGGACGGCTCTATGGCTACACCTTC. The encoded protein is CASSPSGRLYGYTF.

V usage is TRBV25-1 and J usage is TRBJ2-4, with unresolved D. The CDR3 runs to 15 residues. Trimming took off 1 base at V and 7 bases at J, with 14 bases between the two ends. Germline V gives CDR1 MGHDK, CDR2 SYGVNS. DNA of the CDR3: TGTGCCAGCAGTGAATTAAAGAAAGGGCATAACATTCAGTACTTC. Amino acid sequence: CASSELKKGHNIQYF.

This sequence joins TRBV7-9 and TRBJ1-1, with D perhaps matching TRBD1 (5 bases). V gave up 5 bases and J gave up 2 bases, with 15 bases separating them. The CDR3 sequence is 15 residues long. Germline CDR1 SEHNR, CDR2 FQNEAQ (reference sequence). The CDR3 loop is CASSKSGTQNTEAFF. The CDR3 DNA reads as TGTGCCAGCAGCAAGTCCGGGACCCAAAACACTGAAGCTTTCTTT.

The V call is TRBV27, the J call TRBJ2-2; the match to TRBD2 covers 7 bases. This CDR3 is 17 amino acids long. The J segment lost 0 bases and the V segment lost 5 bases, leaving 9 bases of the junction unmatched. CDR1 and CDR2 from the germline V gene are MNHEY and SMNVEV (reference sequence). In nucleotides, the CDR3 is TGTGCCAGCAGTACCTACCCAGCGGGAACGAACACCGGGGAGCTGTTTTTT. This sequence encodes CASSTYPAGTNTGELFF.

This chain connects TRBV5-1 to TRBJ2-7; possibly TRBD1 or TRBD2 for D (8 bases each). CDR3 length: 14 residues. Germline-derived CDR1 and CDR2 are SGHRS and YFSETQ. The germline V and J ends were trimmed by 4 bases and 9 bases, with 20 bases remaining between them. The CDR3 loop reads CASSLGQGLGGQYF. Here the CDR3 DNA reads TGCGCCAGCAGCCTCGGACAGGGACTAGGAGGGCAGTACTTC.

The chain joins TRBV6-1 to TRBJ2-3; 9 bases map to TRBD2. J lost 5 bases, V lost 1 base, and 7 bases had no gene match. This CDR3 spans 16 amino acids. Germline V CDR1 and CDR2: MNHNS, SASEGT. CDR3 nucleotides: TGTGCCAGCAGTGAAGTGTTGCGGGGGGGCAGAGATACGCAGTATTTT. It codes for CASSEVLRGGRDTQYF.

The rearrangement joins TRBV10-3 to TRBJ1-1; 9 positions agree with TRBD1. The germline gives CDR1 ENHRY, CDR2 SYGVKD. The trim removed 10 bases at V and 3 bases at J, leaving 9 bases unmatched. CDR3 size: 14 residues. The DNA for the CDR3 is TGTGCCACCACGTCGGGACAGGGTTACACTGAAGCTTTCTTT. Translated, it gives CATTSGQGYTEAFF.

J is TRBJ1-2 and V is TRBV6-4; D unresolved. The V gene lost 4 bases and the J gene lost 7 bases, with 13 bases spanning the gap. This CDR3 comprises 13 residues. From germline, CDR1 is MRHNA and CDR2 SNTAGT. CDR3 residues: CASSAFPRLGYTF. The CDR3, as DNA: TGTGCCAGCAGTGCCTTCCCTCGCCTTGGCTACACCTTC.

This clone was picked up a small number of times. This chain connects TRBV7-2 to TRBJ1-5; no reliable D call. The germline V gene has CDR1 SGHTA and CDR2 FQGNSA. With 1 base removed from V and 5 bases from J, the gap between germline ends came to 12 bases. The CDR3 totals 15 residues. The CDR3 reads CASSLVLGADQPQHF. The CDR3 bases are TGTGCCAGCAGCTTAGTTTTGGGAGCAGATCAGCCCCAGCATTTT. The full variable domain, with the rest looked up from reference TRBV7-2 and TRBJ1-5, is GAGVSQSPSNKVTEKGKDVELRCDPISGHTALYWYRQSLGQGLEFLIYFQGNSAPDKSGLPSDRFSAERTGGSVSTLTIQRTQQEDSAVYLCASSLVLGADQPQHFGDGTRLSIL.

The rearrangement joins TRBV27 to TRBJ2-7, with TRBD2 identical over 8 bases. This CDR3 comprises 15 residues. The V gene's germline CDR1 is MNHEY and CDR2 SMNVEV (reference sequence). V dropped 5 bases and J dropped 3; count of bases not matched to a gene: 9. The chain's CDR3 is CASSTGGRGNYEQYF. The DNA of the CDR3 is TGTGCCAGCAGTACGGGGGGGAGGGGTAACTACGAGCAGTACTTC.

Only a few counts were recorded for this clone. This chain links TRBV11-2 with TRBJ1-6; no definite D call. V lost 4 bases and J lost 8, with 9 bases in between. The germline V gene encodes CDR1 SGHAT and CDR2 FQNNGV. This CDR3 is 13 amino acids long. The CDR3: CASSSPGYSPLHF. The DNA of the CDR3 is TGTGCCAGCAGCTCCCCGGGGTATTCACCCCTCCACTTT.

This chain connects TRBV2 to TRBJ1-5, with D possibly TRBD1 on 6 matching bases. Trimming shortened V by 6 bases and J by 1 base, and 13 bases separated the two germline ends. The CDR3 extends over 15 amino acids. The V gene's germline CDR1 is SNHLY and CDR2 FYNNEI. CDR3 DNA: TGTGCCAGCAGGATGAAGGGGGTGAGCAATCAGCCCCAGCATTTT. It is translated as CASRMKGVSNQPQHF. Using reference TRBV2 and TRBJ1-5 for the parts outside the CDR3, the full variable domain is EPEVTQTPSHQVTQMGQEVILRCVPISNHLYFYWYRQILGQKVEFLVSFYNNEISEKSEIFDDQFSVERPDGSNFTLKIRSTKLEDSAMYFCASRMKGVSNQPQHFGDGTRLSIL.

The chain is built from TRBV11-2 and TRBJ1-1; D possibly corresponds to TRBD1 (5 bases). V was clipped by 1 base and J by 4 bases, with 10 bases between them. CDR1 SGHAT and CDR2 FQNNGV come from the germline V gene. The CDR3 extends over 14 amino acids. CDR3 nucleotide sequence: TGTGCCAGCAGCTTAGGAAACGGGGGCACTGAAGCTTTCTTT. Translation: CASSLGNGGTEAFF.

The chain employs TRBV7-2 and TRBJ1-3, with a weak D call TRBD1 (6 bases). The CDR3 loop spans 14 amino acids. CDR1 and CDR2 (germline): SGHTA, FQGNSA. The V end lost 5 bases, the J end lost 3 bases, and 11 bases lay between the germline ends. In nucleotides, the CDR3 is TGTGCCAGCAGCCCTAACAGGGTTGGAAACACCATATATTTT. This encodes CASSPNRVGNTIYF.